What follows describes a single T cell receptor (beta chain). What it recognizes is unknown. This entry comes from a study of long-term antiretroviral therapy in people with HIV. Looked up from germline, CDR1 is SGHAT and CDR2 is FQDESV (reference sequence). V lost 1 base to trimming and J lost 7 bases; unmatched junction nucleotides: 2. This CDR3 has 13 residues. For each donor, at least one pre-ART and at least two post-ART PBMC samples were available. The United States was where all participants with HIV were treated. Study results and limitations: In HIV, the repertoires covered a tighter span of CDR3 lengths than in controls. With ART, diversity went up but was still lower than in transplant donor controls.

The authors ran the immunoSEQ assay, v3.0, at survey level. The table came from immunoSEQ multiplex PCR; TCRdb's copy has only in-frame clones and leaves some out. Of over 15,000 clones in the sample, around 84% were seen once. This material consisted of unsorted PBMCs, taken 0.9 years after starting antiretroviral therapy. V usage is TRBV11-1 and J usage is TRBJ1-2; TRBD1 matches 8 bases. The TCR originated in a man aged 18 to 30 with HIV. The CDR3 here is CASSLDDRGGYTF. CDR3 sequence (DNA): TGTGCCAGCAGCTTAGACGACAGGGGTGGCTACACCTTC.